A single sample gave rise to the 21 T cell receptor beta chains below, sequenced in a study of vaccination effects on CD4 cells after COVID-19. CD4+ T cells specific for antigen were expanded with viral peptide pools by the ViraFEST assay before sequencing. Around day 10 of culture, CD4+ T cells were separated out. SARS-CoV-2 infection was confirmed by PCR in the person between March and December 2020. Of the BNT162b2 and mRNA-1273 vaccines, participants received two doses of one or the other. No antigens are known for them. TCRdb keeps only in-frame clones here, not all; method: immunoSEQ multiplex PCR. The sample lists 12,000 to 15,000 clones, around 79% occurring once. The source material was CD4+ T cells from PBMCs cultured with HCoV-NL63 spike peptides, sampled after COVID-19 vaccination. The receptors derive from a human donor who had a prior SARS-CoV-2 infection.

The V gene is TRBV6-1, the J gene TRBJ1-5; weak D call: TRBD1 (5 bases). Germline V gene lookup returns CDR1 MNHNS and CDR2 SASEGT. Trimming stripped 2 bases from V and 6 bases from J, with 17 bases between. The CDR3 sequence is 16 residues long. Written as DNA, the CDR3 is TGTGCCAGCAGTGAAAAGCGCGGGGCGCTAGGTCAGCCCCAGCATTTT. Translation gives CASSEKRGALGQPQHF.

This chain joins TRBV7-8 and TRBJ2-1; D ambiguous. Germline V gene data show CDR1 as SGHVS and CDR2 as FQNEAQ. This CDR3 has 13 amino acids. With 4 bases removed from V and 7 bases from J, the gap between germline ends came to 11 bases. The CDR3 spells CASSSPYVNEQFF. CDR3 DNA sequence: TGTGCCAGCAGCTCACCGTATGTGAATGAGCAGTTCTTC.

This chain uses TRBV6-5 with TRBJ2-3; a weak D match, TRBD1 (5 bases). CDR3 size: 13 residues. Trimming pared 6 bases from V and 1 base from J, leaving 8 bases between. CDR1 is MNHEY, CDR2 SVGAGI, per germline. The CDR3 is CASRSQGTDTQYF. The CDR3 DNA follows: TGTGCCAGCAGATCACAGGGCACAGATACGCAGTATTTT.

The chain is built from TRBV7-3 and TRBJ2-2, with D uncertain. Germline assignment: CDR1 SGHTA and CDR2 FQGTGA. V shed 3 bases and J shed 5 bases, with 7 bases lying between them. The CDR3 contains 13 residues. Written as DNA, the CDR3 is TGTGCCAGCAGCTTTTCCATGACCGGGGAGCTGTTTTTT. Protein: CASSFSMTGELFF.

This clone was observed once. This chain joins TRBV5-6 and TRBJ2-1; the D gene could be TRBD1 or TRBD2 (5 bases each). This CDR3 comprises 14 residues. The germline V gene encodes CDR1 SGHDT and CDR2 YYEEEE. Trimming pared 0 bases from V and 5 bases from J, leaving 9 bases between. The CDR3: CASSLGGSDNEQFF. Here the CDR3 DNA reads TGTGCCAGCAGCTTGGGGGGGTCTGACAATGAGCAGTTCTTC.

This clone was recorded a few times. The V gene is TRBV14, the J gene TRBJ2-1; 11 bases are a match to TRBD2. CDR1 is SGHDN and CDR2 is FVKESK in the germline V gene. V was pared by 1 base and J by 6 bases, with 2 bases of the junction left unmatched. This CDR3 is built from 15 residues. CDR3 DNA sequence: TGTGCCAGCAGCCAAGTAGCGGGGGGGATCAATGAGCAGTTCTTC. This gives the protein CASSQVAGGINEQFF.

The chain carries TRBV7-3 and TRBJ2-7, with 7 bases lining up with TRBD1. This CDR3 is built from 16 residues. V lost 4 bases to trimming and J lost 3 bases; unmatched junction nucleotides: 12. Germline values: CDR1 SGHTA, CDR2 FQGTGA. This CDR3 is CASSSWDSGVNYEQYF. The CDR3 DNA follows: TGTGCCAGCAGCTCGTGGGACAGTGGGGTGAACTACGAGCAGTACTTC.

V gene TRBV11-3 combines with J gene TRBJ2-2; perhaps TRBD1 as D (6 bases). The V gene lost 7 bases and the J gene lost 3 bases, with 18 bases spanning the gap. The germline V gene encodes CDR1 SGHNT and CDR2 YENEEA. This CDR3 is 16 amino acids long. The CDR3 region is CASTVDSERDTGELFF. The CDR3 DNA is TGTGCCAGCACCGTGGACAGCGAGAGGGACACCGGGGAGCTGTTTTTT.

The chain links TRBV7-9 to TRBJ1-2, with D unclear. The CDR3 is 14 residues long. Germline V gene data show CDR1 as SEHNR and CDR2 as FQNEAQ (reference sequence). Trimming cost V 5 bases and J 4 bases, with 14 bases left between them. Written as DNA, the CDR3 is TGTGCCAGCAGCCGTACTGGGAGCAGCTATGGCTACACCTTC. This codes for CASSRTGSSYGYTF. Using reference TRBV7-9 and TRBJ1-2 for the parts outside the CDR3, the full variable domain is DTGVSQNPRHKITKRGQNVTFRCDPISEHNRLYWYRQTLGQGPEFLTYFQNEAQLEKSRLLSDRFSAERPKGSFSTLEIQRTEQGDSAMYLCASSRTGSSYGYTFGSGTRLTVV.

V usage is TRBV21-1 and J usage is TRBJ1-5; TRBD1, the table's D call, was not compared with the DNA. TRBV21-1 has pseudogene status. This CDR3 spans 12 amino acids. In DNA form, the CDR3 reads TGTGCCAGACAGGGGGACAATCAGCCCCAGCATTTT. This gives the protein CARQGDNQPQHF.

This chain links TRBV2 with TRBJ2-1; D not resolved. Germline CDR1 SNHLY, CDR2 FYNNEI. V shed 7 bases and J shed 11 bases, with 15 bases lying between them. This CDR3 spans 12 amino acids. Here the CDR3 reads CASNPRADKQFF. CDR3 nucleotide sequence: TGTGCCAGCAACCCCCGGGCTGATAAGCAGTTCTTC.

This chain joins TRBV5-4 and TRBJ2-5; 15 bases are a match to TRBD2. The V gene's germline CDR1 is SGHNT and CDR2 YYREEE (reference sequence). Trimming at V came to 2 bases and at J to 5 bases, leaving 4 bases not matched to a gene. The CDR3 is 16 residues long. The CDR3 DNA is TGTGCCAGCAGCTTTGGACTAGCGGGGGGGCGGGAGACCCAGTACTTC. As protein: CASSFGLAGGRETQYF. The full variable domain, in which reference TRBV5-4 and TRBJ2-5 provide the parts outside the CDR3, is ETGVTQSPTHLIKTRGQQVTLRCSSQSGHNTVSWYQQALGQGPQFIFQYYREEENGRGNFPPRFSGLQFPNYSSELNVNALELDDSALYLCASSFGLAGGRETQYFGPGTRLLVL.

This clone was recorded only once. The rearrangement uses TRBV5-1 and TRBJ2-3; TRBD2 agrees at 12 bases. Germline assignment: CDR1 SGHRS and CDR2 YFSETQ. Trimming removed 0 bases from V and 0 bases from J; junction bases left unmatched: 2. The CDR3 length is 17 residues. CDR3 amino acids: CASSLGTSGTSTDTQYF. The CDR3 DNA sequence: TGCGCCAGCAGCTTGGGGACTAGCGGGACTAGCACAGATACGCAGTATTTT.

The rearrangement joins TRBV19 to TRBJ1-5, with TRBD1 as a possible D gene (6 bases). V lost 4 bases, J lost 6 bases, and 16 bases lay in between. The CDR3 spans 15 residues. Looked up from germline, CDR1 is LNHDA and CDR2 is SQIVND (reference sequence). For the CDR3, the DNA is TGTGCCAGTAGTAAAACAGGGACGGAAAGTCAGCCCCAGCATTTT. It encodes CASSKTGTESQPQHF.

The V and J genes are TRBV7-2 and TRBJ1-4; D is unclear. Germline V gene data show CDR1 as SGHTA and CDR2 as FQGNSA. The CDR3 covers 11 residues. The ends were cut back, 7 bases at V and 10 bases at J, with 10 bases in the middle. CDR3 amino acids: CASTSSGKLFF. The CDR3 DNA is TGTGCCAGCACCTCTTCTGGAAAACTGTTTTTT.

The chain couples TRBV30 to TRBJ2-5; 7 nucleotides match TRBD2. V lost 0 bases and J lost 5; bases outside the gene matches: 9. This CDR3 has 15 amino acids. In germline, CDR1 is GTSNPN, CDR2 SVGIG (reference sequence). CDR3 loop: CAWSVHGGIRETQYF. In DNA form, the CDR3 reads TGTGCCTGGAGTGTACACGGGGGGATAAGGGAGACCCAGTACTTC.

The chain couples TRBV21-1 to TRBJ1-5; TRBD1, the D gene given by the table, was not confirmed from the DNA. TRBV21-1 is termed a pseudogene. The CDR3 has 23 amino acids. This chain's CDR3 is CASSKEIADREIMGLLLGQPQHF. DNA of the CDR3: TGTGCCAGCAGCAAAGAAATCGCGGACAGGGAAATAATGGGACTCCTCCTAGGTCAGCCCCAGCATTTT.

The V gene is TRBV7-2, the J gene TRBJ1-2; D ambiguous. The CDR3 consists of 13 residues. Deletions cut 2 bases from V and 4 bases from J, with 8 bases between. Germline V gene lookup returns CDR1 SGHTA and CDR2 FQGNSA. DNA of the CDR3: TGTGCCAGCAGCTTAATGTACGGCTATGGCTACACCTTC. Amino acid sequence: CASSLMYGYGYTF.

This clone was found a few times. The chain uses TRBV25-1 and TRBJ2-3; D is uncertain. The germline CDR1 and CDR2 sequences are MGHDK and SYGVNS. V was cut by 5 bases and J by 4 bases, with 7 bases left in between. The CDR3 contains 12 residues. The CDR3 region has the DNA TGTGCCAGCAGTAGCGCCGCAGATACGCAGTATTTT. Its translation: CASSSAADTQYF.

V is TRBV5-6 and J is TRBJ1-3; D uncertain. From germline, CDR1 is SGHDT and CDR2 YYEEEE. Trimming pared 1 base from V and 0 bases from J, leaving 14 bases between. The CDR3 totals 17 residues. The DNA for the CDR3 is TGTGCCAGCAGCTTGTACGAGGCCATTTACTCTGGAAACACCATATATTTT. Translating it yields CASSLYEAIYSGNTIYF.

This chain uses TRBV20-1 with TRBJ2-3; D uncertain. Between the trimmed V and J ends, which lost 5 bases and 6 bases, there was a span of 9 bases. The CDR3 is made up of 11 amino acids. CDR1 is DFQATT, CDR2 SNEGSKA, per germline (reference sequence). The DNA of the CDR3 is TGCAGTGCTTATATAGGGGATACGCAGTATTTT. It specifies CSAYIGDTQYF.